The TCR gamma chain under discussion was sequenced for a study of Vδ1+ human thymocytes. General study findings and limits: Thymic TRG and TRD repertoires appeared highly polyclonal.

This clone has only one observation. Its antigen is not identified. Germline lookup yields CDR1 VENAVY and CDR2 YDSYNSRV. V was pared by 1 base and J by 3 bases, with 6 bases of the junction left unmatched. The CDR3 covers 14 residues. Extracted RNA was reverse transcribed into cDNA. Multiplex PCR used pooled V-gene forward primers and a constant-region reverse primer to amplify CDR3s. TCRdb called clones anew from the multiplex PCR reads with CATT. Of tens of thousands of gamma-chain clones listed, about 19% are singletons. The rearrangement uses TRGV8 and TRGJ1 or TRGJ2. Sequencing was done on a sample of Vdelta1+ gamma-delta thymocytes from the thymus. The sample's subset: FACS-sorted CD3+ TCRalphabeta- TCRVdelta1+ TCRVdelta2- thymocytes. This clonotype was obtained from a girl under three years old who had congenital heart surgery. CDR3 nucleotides: TGTGCCACCTGGGATAGTCGGACTTATTATAAGAAACTCTTT. Translated, it gives CATWDSRTYYKKLF.